The 29 T cell receptor beta chains below come from one sample, sequenced in a study of tissue T cells after allogeneic stem cell transplantation (dated by TCRdb to between 2022 and 2023). Library construction relied on the immunoSEQ multiplex PCR assay. TCRdb retrieved this table from immuneACCESS and kept in-frame rearrangements only. Not all clones are present; in checked studies, unresolved V genes account for under half, and no reason is known for the remainder. This sample has roughly 2,700 clones in its table, and almost 50% of those were observed once. In total, the top ten clones hold around 35% of the sample. Sample time point, as interpreted from the label and publication: mouse harvest day 14 after allogeneic transplant. Each mouse graft, delivered by tail vein injection, combined 10^6 splenic CD5+ T cells with 10^7 T-cell-depleted bone marrow cells. Input material: lymph node tissue. These receptors came from a female BALB/c mouse given C57BL/6 T cells with graft-versus-host disease after an allogeneic hematopoietic cell transplant.

This clone has just a few counts. Gene names refer to mouse genes. The read terminates 1 residue before the CDR3 end, so the remaining end is supplied by the germline J gene. V usage is TRBV4 and J usage is TRBJ1-1; TRBD1 matches 11 bases. Germline trimming cut 4 bases from V and 0 bases from J; bases unmatched to any gene: 1. CDR3 length equals 15 residues. The germline V gene has CDR1 LGHDT and CDR2 YNNKQL (reference sequence). The CDR3 DNA, read in part, is TGTGCCAGCAGCTTGGGACAGGGGGCAAACACAGAAGTCTTC. Amino acids: CASSLGQGANTEVF. The complete CDR3 protein is CASSLGQGANTEVFF. The full variable domain, in which reference TRBV4 and TRBJ1-1 provide the parts outside the CDR3, is ETAVFQTPNYHVTQVGNEVSFNCKQTLGHDTMYWYKQDSKKLLKIMFSYNNKQLIVNETVPRRFSPQSSDKAHLNLRIKSVEPEDSAVYLCASSLGQGANTEVFFGKGTRLTVV.

Comments on this clone: Mouse germline and gene names are used. The missing CDR3 end, 1 residue past where the read stops, is filled in from the germline J gene. The J gene is TRBJ2-7, the V gene TRBV2; D remains ambiguous. The germline CDR1 and CDR2 sequences are LGHNA and YSYQKL. Trimming shortened V by 0 bases and J by 4 bases, and 4 bases separated the two germline ends. CDR3 length: 12 residues. The CDR3 DNA, read in part, is TGTGCCAGCAGCCAAGACAGTTATGAACAGTAC. Its protein product is CASSQDSYEQY. The full CDR3 protein is CASSQDSYEQYF.

This clone is deemed medium-sized. Germline and genes here are mouse. Here the CDR3 reads CASSLDSGGYEQYF. CDR3 DNA (partial): TGTGCAAGCAGCTTAGATTCTGGGGGTTATGAACAGTAC. The gene calls are TRBV16 and TRBJ2-7; 7 bases match TRBD2. The CDR3 end lies 1 residue beyond the end of the read and is filled in from the germline J gene. The germline CDR1 and CDR2 sequences are SGHSA and FRNQAP. The CDR3 has 14 residues. V dropped 0 bases and J dropped 4; count of bases not matched to a gene: 3.

This clone appeared a few times. Gene names follow the mouse nomenclature. The read ends 1 residue before the CDR3 terminus; that terminus is restored from the germline J gene. The rearrangement joins TRBV26 to TRBJ2-3, with unresolved D. V lost 0 bases to trimming and J lost 2 bases, with 3 bases between them. This CDR3 spans 13 amino acids. Germline V gene data show CDR1 as KGHPV and CDR2 as FQNQEV (reference sequence). This chain's CDR3 is CASSLSVAETLYF. CDR3 DNA, as far as it was read: TGTGCCAGCAGTCTGTCGGTTGCAGAAACGCTGTAT.

Notes on this clone: Genes and germline come from the mouse. The DNA ends 1 residue before the CDR3 does, and the rest of the CDR3 is filled in from the germline J gene. The chain has TRBV5 and TRBJ2-1; TRBD2 aligns across 9 bases. The trim removed 2 bases at V and 5 bases at J, leaving 1 base unmatched. CDR1 is LGHNA, CDR2 YNLKQL, per germline (reference sequence). This CDR3 has 14 amino acids. CDR3 DNA (partial): TGTGCCAGCAGCCAACTGGGGGGGGATGCTGAGCAGTTC. It codes for CASSQLGGDAEQF. The whole CDR3 sequence is CASSQLGGDAEQFF.

Comment on this clone: The gene names here belong to mouse. The CDR3 is cut off 1 residue early in the read; its end comes from the germline J gene. V gene TRBV2 combines with J gene TRBJ2-4; D remains unclear. Germline V gives CDR1 LGHNA, CDR2 YSYQKL. V was pared by 0 bases and J by 0 bases, with 7 bases between. This CDR3 comprises 15 residues. The covered CDR3 bases are TGTGCCAGCAGCCAAGACCAGATTAGTCAAAACACCTTGTAC. This sequence encodes CASSQDQISQNTLY. In full, the CDR3 reads CASSQDQISQNTLYF.

About this clone: Gene names and germline refer to mouse. The read ends 1 residue before the CDR3 terminus; that terminus is restored from the germline J gene. V usage is TRBV2 and J usage is TRBJ1-1, with D unresolved. Germline loops: CDR1 LGHNA, CDR2 YSYQKL. The length of the CDR3 is 15 residues. The germline V and J ends were trimmed by 0 bases and 1 base, with 9 bases remaining between them. The CDR3 reads CASSQDLPGNTEVFF. The DNA read from the CDR3 is TGTGCCAGCAGCCAAGATCTCCCAGGGAACACAGAAGTCTTC.

This clone was observed a handful of times. The gene symbols are mouse symbols. The read falls 1 residue short of the CDR3 end, and the missing part is taken from the germline J gene. The J gene is TRBJ1-4, the V gene TRBV29; no reliable D call. V was cut by 2 bases and J by 0 bases, with 7 bases left in between. Germline V gene sequence: CDR1 MSHET, CDR2 SYDVDS. The CDR3 has 15 residues. The CDR3 DNA, read in part, is TGTGCTAGCAGTTTAATGGGCCTTTCCAACGAAAGATTATTT. This codes for CASSLMGLSNERLF. The CDR3, in full, reads CASSLMGLSNERLFF.

This clone has a handful of counts. Gene names refer to mouse genes. Sequencing ends 1 residue short of the CDR3 end; the germline J gene provides the rest. The V call is TRBV26, the J call TRBJ2-4, with 12 bases fitting TRBD2. The CDR3 runs 15 residues. V gave up 4 bases and J gave up 5 bases; unmatched junction bases: 4. CDR1 is KGHPV, CDR2 FQNQEV, per germline (reference sequence). The sequenced part of the CDR3 DNA is TGTGCCAGCAGTCCGACTGGGGGGGCGGTAAACACCTTGTAC. Its protein is CASSPTGGAVNTLY. The complete CDR3 reads CASSPTGGAVNTLYF. The complete variable domain, with remaining parts taken from reference TRBV26 and TRBJ2-4, reads NSKVIQTPRYLVKGQGQKAKMRCIPEKGHPVVFWYQQNKNNEFKFLINFQNQEVLQQIDMTEKRFSAECPSNSPCSLEIQSSEAGDSALYLCASSPTGGAVNTLYFGAGTRLSVL.

A word on this clone: Gene names denote mouse genes. The missing CDR3 end, 1 residue past where the read stops, is filled in from the germline J gene. This chain joins TRBV12-2 and TRBJ2-5, with 9 bases aligning to TRBD2. CDR3 length: 15 amino acids. With 4 bases clipped from V and 2 bases from J, the junction kept 6 bases outside the gene matches. Germline CDR1 and CDR2: SGHLS and HYDKME. The DNA read from the CDR3 is TGTGCCAGCTCCCCAAACTGGGGGGCCCAAGACACCCAGTAC. It is translated as CASSPNWGAQDTQY. The whole CDR3 reads CASSPNWGAQDTQYF.

In the case of this clone: The gene symbols are mouse symbols. The CDR3 sequence: CTCSVRDRGRNSPLYF. The CDR3 bases that were read are TGCACCTGCAGTGTCCGGGACAGGGGGAGGAATTCGCCCCTCTAC. The chain couples TRBV1 to TRBJ1-6, with TRBD1 matching 11 bases. From the germline J gene comes the end of the CDR3, since the read stops 1 residue before it. Being an ORF, TRBJ1-6 has a function that is uncertain. The CDR3 is 16 residues long. Trimming at V came to 4 bases and at J to 7 bases, leaving 6 bases not matched to a gene. CDR1 and CDR2 from the germline V gene are NSQYPW and LRSPGD (reference sequence).

By proportion, this clone is medium-sized. Gene names are mouse gene names. The part of the CDR3 DNA that was read is TGTGCCAGCAGGGGGGGGGCCGACTACACC. Translated: CASRGGADYT. The entire CDR3 protein reads CASRGGADYTF. This chain connects TRBV19 to TRBJ1-2; tentatively, D is TRBD1 (5 bases). The sequenced fragment ends 1 residue before the CDR3 boundary, so the rest is inferred from the germline J gene. Between the trimmed V and J ends, which lost 5 bases and 6 bases, there was a span of 8 bases. The CDR3 runs 11 residues. CDR1 is FNHDT and CDR2 is SITEND in the germline V gene (reference sequence).

Of note for this clone: Gene names are mouse gene names. The read stops 1 residue short of the end of the CDR3; the missing end is completed from the germline J gene. The J gene is TRBJ1-1, the V gene TRBV12-2; D is ambiguous. Germline CDR1 SGHLS, CDR2 HYDKME. Deletions cut 3 bases from V and 2 bases from J, with 9 bases between. The CDR3 totals 13 residues. The part of the CDR3 DNA that was read is TGTGCCAGCTCTAGGGCACTCAACACAGAAGTCTTC. The encoded protein is CASSRALNTEVF. The full CDR3 is CASSRALNTEVFF.

This clone was detected only a few times. The genes are named according to mouse. The CDR3 end lies 1 residue beyond the end of the read and is filled in from the germline J gene. The chain combines TRBV3 with TRBJ1-5, with TRBD1 matching over 10 bases. The germline gives CDR1 SNHLY, CDR2 FYNGKV (reference sequence). This CDR3 comprises 14 residues. Unmatched junction bases numbered 3, after V lost 5 bases and J lost 5 bases. The sequenced CDR3 bases are TGTGCCAGCAGCCCGGGACAGGGGTACCAGGCTCCGCTT. It yields the protein CASSPGQGYQAPL. The whole CDR3 sequence is CASSPGQGYQAPLF.

By share, this clone ranks as large. These gene names are mouse names. The read finishes 1 residue shy of the CDR3 end, and the germline J gene is used to complete it. The V call is TRBV17, the J call TRBJ1-6; D remains unclear. TRBJ1-6 is annotated as an ORF whose role is uncertain. Trimming stripped 2 bases from V and 5 bases from J, with 7 bases between. This CDR3 is built from 14 residues. The V gene's germline CDR1 is MNHDT and CDR2 YYDKIL. CDR3 DNA (partial): TGTGCTAGCAGTAGACGGGGAAATAATTCGCCCCTCTAC. Translating gives CASSRRGNNSPLY. The whole CDR3 sequence is CASSRRGNNSPLYF.

On this clone itself: The germline and genes are mouse ones. Read data end 1 residue before the CDR3 end; the end is taken from the germline J gene. J is TRBJ1-1 and V is TRBV5; D call uncertain. Trimming took off 0 bases at V and 3 bases at J, with 2 bases between the two ends. The germline V gene encodes CDR1 LGHNA and CDR2 YNLKQL (reference sequence). This CDR3 region has 12 residues. The covered CDR3 bases are TGTGCCAGCAGCCAAGATGACACAGAAGTCTTC. It encodes CASSQDDTEVF. The full CDR3 sequence reads CASSQDDTEVFF.

A note on this clone: The gene names here belong to mouse. The read halts 1 residue ahead of the CDR3 end, with the missing end drawn from the germline J gene. This rearrangement joins TRBV2 to TRBJ2-4; D not resolved. Germline V lookup: CDR1 LGHNA, CDR2 YSYQKL. The CDR3 totals 15 residues. V was clipped by 0 bases and J by 0 bases, with 7 bases between them. The CDR3 is CASSQDLDSQNTLYF. The part of the CDR3 DNA that was read is TGTGCCAGCAGCCAAGATCTGGATAGTCAAAACACCTTGTAC.

Of note for this clone: Gene names are mouse gene names. The DNA ends 1 residue before the CDR3 does, and the rest of the CDR3 is filled in from the germline J gene. V and J are TRBV23 and TRBJ2-7; TRBD1 is the table's D call, not checked against the DNA. The CDR3 is 13 amino acids. From germline, CDR1 is KGHTA and CDR2 FQNQQP. CDR3 protein: CSSSQSTGVEQYF. The CDR3 DNA, read in part, is TGCTCCAGCAGTCAATCGACAGGGGTTGAACAGTAC.

Remarks on this clone: Mouse gene names and germline throughout. The read gets to within 1 residue of the CDR3 end, and the germline J gene fills in the rest. The V gene is TRBV12-1, the J gene TRBJ2-3; D not certain. The germline gives CDR1 SGHSN, CDR2 HYEKVE. Trimming cost V 4 bases and J 1 base, with 5 bases left between them. This CDR3 has 12 amino acids. CDR3 sequence reads: CASSPGAETLYF. The DNA read from the CDR3 is TGTGCCAGCTCCCCGGGTGCAGAAACGCTGTAT.

About this clone itself: Gene names and germline refer to mouse. The sequence runs out 1 residue before the end of the CDR3; the remainder is reconstructed from the germline J gene. This chain joins TRBV13-1 and TRBJ2-1; unclear D gene. The CDR3 is 13 amino acids. The germline V gene encodes CDR1 NSHNY and CDR2 SYGAGN. V was cut by 5 bases and J by 1 base, with 7 bases left in between. Incomplete CDR3 DNA: TGTGCCAGCAGGGCAGAAAACTATGCTGAGCAGTTC. Translation: CASRAENYAEQF. The whole CDR3 reads CASRAENYAEQFF.

For this clone: Germline and genes: mouse. The read comes to an end 1 residue before the CDR3 does, leaving the germline J gene to fill in the end. The chain has TRBV31 and TRBJ2-4; D possibly uses TRBD1 or TRBD2 (5 bases each). Germline CDR1 and CDR2: GKSSPN and SITVG. V shed 1 base and J shed 0 bases, with 14 bases lying between them. This CDR3 is 16 amino acids long. The CDR3 bases that were read are TGTGCCTGGAGTCCCGGGGCTGGGCTTAGTCAAAACACCTTGTAC. Its protein product is CAWSPGAGLSQNTLY. The CDR3 as a whole reads CAWSPGAGLSQNTLYF.

As for this clone: The genes are named according to mouse. The read terminates 1 residue before the CDR3 end, so the remaining end is supplied by the germline J gene. The chain couples TRBV26 to TRBJ1-6; D may be TRBD1 (6 bases). TRBJ1-6 is known as an ORF, though its function is uncertain. The V gene's germline CDR1 is KGHPV and CDR2 FQNQEV (reference sequence). This CDR3 is built from 13 residues. V lost 2 bases and J lost 10, with 9 bases in between. CDR3 region: CASSLEDRSPLYF. The covered CDR3 bases are TGTGCCAGCAGTCTGGAGGACAGATCGCCCCTCTAC.

This clone was detected only a few times. Genes here carry mouse names. The read comes to an end 1 residue before the CDR3 does, leaving the germline J gene to fill in the end. The gene calls are TRBV3 and TRBJ2-7, with D possibly matching TRBD2 (6 bases). The length of the CDR3 is 14 residues. The V gene's germline CDR1 is SNHLY and CDR2 FYNGKV (reference sequence). V dropped 4 bases and J dropped 2 bases, with 12 bases sitting between them. The chain's CDR3 is CASSYPGVAYEQYF. Incomplete CDR3 DNA: TGTGCCAGCAGCTATCCTGGGGTCGCCTATGAACAGTAC.

The sample holds a few counts of this clone. The gene symbols are mouse symbols. The read comes to an end 1 residue before the CDR3 does, leaving the germline J gene to fill in the end. This chain uses TRBV12-2 with TRBJ1-1; D unresolved. Germline CDR1 SGHLS, CDR2 HYDKME. The CDR3 extends over 14 amino acids. Trimming removed 0 bases from V and 0 bases from J, with 7 bases in between. Partial CDR3 DNA: TGTGCCAGCTCTCTCACCGGTGCAAACACAGAAGTCTTC. It specifies CASSLTGANTEVF. From start to end, the CDR3 is CASSLTGANTEVFF.

A note on this clone: These gene names are mouse names. The CDR3 extends 1 residue past the end of the read, so its final part is completed from the germline J gene. The J gene is TRBJ2-7, the V gene TRBV13-3; 7 bases are a match to TRBD2. The germline CDR1 and CDR2 sequences are NNHDY and SYVADS. This CDR3 contains 12 residues. The J segment lost 7 bases and the V segment lost 2 bases, leaving 3 bases of the junction unmatched. The CDR3 here is CASSEDWREQYF. The part of the CDR3 DNA that was read is TGTGCCAGCAGTGAGGACTGGAGGGAACAGTAC.

About this clone: The genes and germline here are from mouse. From the germline J gene comes the end of the CDR3, since the read stops 1 residue before it. The rearrangement links TRBV13-2 to TRBJ2-5, with D unclear. Trimming stripped 2 bases from V and 0 bases from J, with 7 bases between. Germline lookup yields CDR1 NNHNN and CDR2 SYGAGS (reference sequence). CDR3 length: 14 residues. Partial CDR3 DNA: TGTGCCAGCGGTGAGCGGGGTAACCAAGACACCCAGTAC. Residues: CASGERGNQDTQY. The entire CDR3 protein is CASGERGNQDTQYF.

Details on this clone: The genes are named according to mouse. The read ends 1 residue shy of where the CDR3 ends; the end is completed using the germline J gene. The chain recombines TRBV26 with TRBJ2-7; 7 positions match TRBD1. V shed 6 bases and J 7 bases; nucleotides not matched to a gene: 9. The germline gives CDR1 KGHPV, CDR2 FQNQEV (reference sequence). The CDR3 sequence is 13 residues long. The CDR3 spells CASSLDRVGEQYF. The CDR3 bases that were read are TGTGCCAGCAGCCTTGACAGGGTTGGGGAACAGTAC.

Details on this clone: Each gene name is a mouse one. The sequence runs out 1 residue before the end of the CDR3; the remainder is reconstructed from the germline J gene. The chain couples TRBV12-1 to TRBJ2-1; 10 positions match TRBD1. V shed 2 bases, J shed 0 bases, and the junction held 0 bases outside the gene matches. CDR1 and CDR2 (germline): SGHSN, HYEKVE. The CDR3 is made up of 15 amino acids. The part of the CDR3 DNA that was read is TGTGCCAGCTCTCGACAGGGGGCTAACTATGCTGAGCAGTTC. Translated, it gives CASSRQGANYAEQF. The full CDR3 reads CASSRQGANYAEQFF.

For this clone: Gene names refer to mouse genes. Read sequence stops 1 residue before the CDR3 end, and the germline J gene provides the missing end. The chain joins TRBV4 to TRBJ2-5; 9 bases agree with TRBD1. The V segment lost 3 bases and the J segment 3 bases; nucleotides outside the gene matches: 1. The germline V gene encodes CDR1 LGHDT and CDR2 YNNKQL (reference sequence). This CDR3 is built from 14 residues. CDR3 sequence reads: CASSYGQGQDTQYF. The CDR3 DNA, read in part, is TGTGCCAGCAGCTATGGACAGGGGCAAGACACCCAGTAC.